Following are 16 T cell receptor beta chains from one sample sequenced in a study of T cells in Graves' hyperthyroidism and ophthalmopathy. RNA transcripts were the template for amplifying TCR beta CDR3 regions. A first-round RT-PCR of the TCR CDR3 used the HTBI primer set. TCRdb recomputed calls from the multiplex PCR reads with MiXCR, one row per CDR3 protein. The sample has about 380,000 distinct CDR3 sequences, under 20% seen once. The sample taken for sequencing was blood. These receptors were collected from a man aged 18 to 35 with Graves' ophthalmopathy.

This clonotype was found many times. The V gene is TRBV19, the J gene TRBJ2-5, with TRBD2 identical over 11 bases. With V trimmed by 3 bases and J by 2 bases, 5 bases remained unmatched. The CDR3 is made up of 16 amino acids. Germline V gene lookup returns CDR1 LNHDA and CDR2 SQIVND (reference sequence). CDR3 bases: TGTGCCAGTAGTATGGCGACTAGCGGGGCGCAAGAGACCCAGTACTTC. It translates to CASSMATSGAQETQYF.

The chain employs TRBV19 and TRBJ1-1; TRBD1 matches 8 bases. Germline CDR1 is LNHDA and CDR2 is SQIVND (reference sequence). The CDR3 covers 16 residues. The junction had 10 bases not matched to a gene; V was cut back by 4 bases and J by 3 bases. The CDR3 sequence: CASSSQGAAGHTEAFF. As DNA, the CDR3 is TGTGCCAGTAGTAGCCAGGGGGCCGCGGGCCACACTGAAGCTTTCTTT.

This chain uses TRBV18 with TRBJ2-5; D perhaps matches TRBD2 (5 bases). From germline, CDR1 is KGHSH and CDR2 LQKENI. The CDR3 is 12 residues long. The germline V and J ends were trimmed by 5 bases and 4 bases, with 8 bases remaining between them. The CDR3 coding sequence is TGTGCCAGCTCAGGTCGGGGAGAGACCCAGTACTTC. Translated, it gives CASSGRGETQYF.

The V call is TRBV2, the J call TRBJ2-1; D may match TRBD1 or TRBD2 (7 bases each). Trimming took 4 bases from V and 7 from J, leaving 17 bases between them. This CDR3 contains 15 residues. Germline CDR1 and CDR2: SNHLY and FYNNEI. The CDR3 sequence is CASSGGQGGRNEQFF. The CDR3 DNA follows: TGTGCCAGCAGTGGCGGGCAGGGGGGGCGGAATGAGCAGTTCTTC. Based on the CDR3 plus reference TRBV2 and TRBJ2-1, the full variable domain is EPEVTQTPSHQVTQMGQEVILRCVPISNHLYFYWYRQILGQKVEFLVSFYNNEISEKSEIFDDQFSVERPDGSNFTLKIRSTKLEDSAMYFCASSGGQGGRNEQFFGPGTRLTVL.

This rearrangement joins TRBV3-1 to TRBJ1-2; possibly TRBD1 for D (6 bases). Germline loops: CDR1 LGHDT, CDR2 YNNKEL (reference sequence). The CDR3 covers 15 residues. Deletions cut 4 bases from V and 6 bases from J, with 18 bases between. The chain's CDR3 is CASSPSDSKIDGYTF. DNA of the CDR3: TGTGCCAGCAGCCCCTCGGACAGTAAGATAGATGGCTACACCTTC.

This clonotype occurred a few times. The chain links TRBV6-2 or TRBV6-3 to TRBJ2-7; D unresolved. CDR1 is MNHEY, CDR2 SVGEGT, per germline. The CDR3 sequence is 15 residues long. V lost 2 bases, J lost 6 bases, and 17 bases lay in between. This CDR3 is CASSYEPGPFCEQYF. The CDR3 DNA reads as TGTGCCAGCAGTTACGAGCCAGGCCCTTTCTGCGAGCAGTACTTC.

V is TRBV4-2 and J is TRBJ1-6, with a possible D match to TRBD1 (6 bases). Germline assignment: CDR1 LGHNA and CDR2 YNFKEQ. V was clipped by 0 bases and J by 9 bases, with 15 bases between them. The CDR3 extends over 16 amino acids. In nucleotides, the CDR3 is TGTGCCAGCAGCCAAGATCTAGGGGGGCAAGGTTCACCCCTCCACTTT. Translated, it gives CASSQDLGGQGSPLHF.

The sample holds many counts of this clonotype. This chain connects TRBV18 to TRBJ1-2, with 7 bases identical to TRBD1. The CDR3 length is 13 residues. The V gene end was trimmed by 2 bases and the J gene end by 5 bases; junction bases not matched to a gene: 2. Germline-derived CDR1 and CDR2 are KGHSH and LQKENI. For the CDR3, the DNA is TGTGCCAGCTCACCAAAGACAGGGTATGGCTACACCTTC. Protein product: CASSPKTGYGYTF.

Many counts were recorded for this clonotype. V gene TRBV12-3 or TRBV12-4 combines with J gene TRBJ1-2; no clear D. The CDR3 loop spans 14 amino acids. V lost 1 base and J lost 0, with 6 bases in between. CDR3 in DNA: TGTGCCAGCAGTTTAGGGGCAGCTAACTATGGCTACACCTTC. Translated: CASSLGAANYGYTF.

J is TRBJ1-1 and V is TRBV2; TRBD1 aligns across 7 bases. The CDR3 sequence is 16 residues long. Germline V gene data show CDR1 as SNHLY and CDR2 as FYNNEI. Trimming removed 7 bases from V and 1 base from J; junction bases left unmatched: 12. Here the CDR3 DNA reads TGTGCCAGCAAACCCGCCCGGGGACAGAGGAACACTGAAGCTTTCTTT. Amino acid sequence: CASKPARGQRNTEAFF.

The chain has TRBV6-2 or TRBV6-3 and TRBJ2-2; 8 nucleotides agree with TRBD1. Trimming cost V 5 bases and J 7 bases; bases outside gene matches: 3. Germline V gene data show CDR1 as MNHEY and CDR2 as SVGEGT. The CDR3 spans 13 residues. Here the CDR3 DNA reads TGTGCCAGCAGTGTAACAGGGGGCGGGGAGCTGTTTTTT. This gives the protein CASSVTGGGELFF.

This clonotype was observed many times. This chain uses TRBV6-1 with TRBJ2-1; 8 bases match TRBD1. CDR3 length: 13 residues. Germline V CDR1 and CDR2: MNHNS, SASEGT. V gave up 8 bases and J gave up 5 bases; unmatched junction bases: 5. The DNA of the CDR3 is TGTGCCAGCGGGGGACAGGCCGACAATGAGCAGTTCTTC. It codes for CASGGQADNEQFF.

V and J are TRBV5-8 and TRBJ1-1, with TRBD1 matching over 8 bases. With V trimmed by 4 bases and J by 4 bases, 9 bases remained unmatched. Germline V CDR1 and CDR2: SGHTS, YDEGEE. The CDR3 spans 15 residues. The CDR3 nucleotides read TGTGCCAGCAGCGACCGGGACAGGAGGCTCACTGAAGCTTTCTTT. Its protein is CASSDRDRRLTEAFF.

The chain joins TRBV29-1 to TRBJ2-1, with D tentatively TRBD1 or TRBD2 (6 bases each). There are 11 residues in the CDR3. The V end was cut by 4 bases, the J end by 9 bases, with 10 bases between. In germline, CDR1 is SQVTM, CDR2 ANQGSEA. The CDR3 DNA reads TGCAGCGTTGTACAGGGAGGTGAGCAGTTCTTC. Encoded protein: CSVVQGGEQFF.

A word on this clonotype: One end of the junction does not line up with germline, which may come from a read error. The rearrangement uses TRBV5-1 and TRBJ2-5, with D uncertain. The germline V gene encodes CDR1 SGHRS and CDR2 YFSETQ. The CDR3 has 13 residues. The CDR3 coding sequence is TGCGCCAGCAGCACCGAAGGGCAAGAGACCCAGTGCTTC. It codes for CASSTEGQETQCF.

This clonotype was seen repeatedly, ten times or more. The genes are TRBV12-3 or TRBV12-4 and TRBJ1-3; D remains ambiguous. The CDR3 covers 14 residues. The V gene lost 5 bases and the J gene lost 4 bases, with 12 bases spanning the gap. CDR3 in DNA: TGTGCCAGCAGTCTCGGACCGGGGGGAAACACCATATATTTT. Translation: CASSLGPGGNTIYF.